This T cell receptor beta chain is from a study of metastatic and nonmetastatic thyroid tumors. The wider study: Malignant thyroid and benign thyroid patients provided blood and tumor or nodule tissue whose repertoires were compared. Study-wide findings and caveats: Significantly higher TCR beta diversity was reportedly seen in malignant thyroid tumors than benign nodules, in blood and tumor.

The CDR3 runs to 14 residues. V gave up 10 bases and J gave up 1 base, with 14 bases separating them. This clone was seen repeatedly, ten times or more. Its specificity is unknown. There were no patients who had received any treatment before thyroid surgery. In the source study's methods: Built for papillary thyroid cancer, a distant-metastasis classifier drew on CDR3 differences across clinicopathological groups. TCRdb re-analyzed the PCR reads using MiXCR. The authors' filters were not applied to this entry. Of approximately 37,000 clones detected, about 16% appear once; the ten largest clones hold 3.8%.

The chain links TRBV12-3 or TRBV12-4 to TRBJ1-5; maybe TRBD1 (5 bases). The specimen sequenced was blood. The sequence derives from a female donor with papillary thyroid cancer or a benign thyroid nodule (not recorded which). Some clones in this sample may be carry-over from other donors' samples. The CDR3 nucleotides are TGTGCCACCTTTAAGGAGGGGAGCAATCAGCCCCAGCATTTT. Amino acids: CATFKEGSNQPQHF.